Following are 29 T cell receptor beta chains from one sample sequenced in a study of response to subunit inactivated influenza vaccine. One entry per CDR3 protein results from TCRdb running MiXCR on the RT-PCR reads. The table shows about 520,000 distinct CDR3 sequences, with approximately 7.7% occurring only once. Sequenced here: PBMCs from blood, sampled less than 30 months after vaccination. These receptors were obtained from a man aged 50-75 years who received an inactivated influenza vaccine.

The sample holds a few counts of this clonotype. Here the CDR3 reads CAISGGFTDTQYF. The CDR3 coding sequence is TGTGCCATTAGCGGGGGGTTCACAGATACGCAGTATTTT. The genes are TRBV10-3 and TRBJ2-3; 10 positions match TRBD2. The CDR3 spans 13 residues. Looked up from germline, CDR1 is ENHRY and CDR2 is SYGVKD. V shed 9 bases and J 2 bases; nucleotides not matched to a gene: 2.

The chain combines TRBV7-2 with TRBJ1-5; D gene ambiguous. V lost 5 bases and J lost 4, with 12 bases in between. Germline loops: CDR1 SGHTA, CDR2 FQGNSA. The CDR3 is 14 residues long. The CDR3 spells CASSPDGPNQPQHF. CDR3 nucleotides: TGTGCCAGCAGCCCGGACGGGCCGAATCAGCCCCAGCATTTT.

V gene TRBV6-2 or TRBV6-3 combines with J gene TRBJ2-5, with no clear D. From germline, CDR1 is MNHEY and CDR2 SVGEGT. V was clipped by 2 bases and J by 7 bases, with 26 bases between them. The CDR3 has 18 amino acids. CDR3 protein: CASSYSLLGDGRRVTQYF. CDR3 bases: TGTGCCAGCAGTTACAGCTTGCTTGGCGACGGTCGACGAGTGACCCAGTACTTC.

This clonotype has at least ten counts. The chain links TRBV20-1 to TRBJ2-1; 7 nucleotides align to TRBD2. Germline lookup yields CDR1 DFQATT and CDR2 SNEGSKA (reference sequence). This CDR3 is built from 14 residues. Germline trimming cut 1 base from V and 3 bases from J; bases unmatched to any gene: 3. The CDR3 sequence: CSARASGIYNEQFF. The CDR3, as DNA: TGCAGTGCTAGAGCTAGCGGAATCTACAATGAGCAGTTCTTC.

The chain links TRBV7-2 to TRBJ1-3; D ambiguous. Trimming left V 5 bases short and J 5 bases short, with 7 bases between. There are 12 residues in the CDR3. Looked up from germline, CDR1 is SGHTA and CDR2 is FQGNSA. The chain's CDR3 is CASSADRNTIYF. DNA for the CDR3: TGTGCCAGCAGCGCTGATAGAAACACCATATATTTT.

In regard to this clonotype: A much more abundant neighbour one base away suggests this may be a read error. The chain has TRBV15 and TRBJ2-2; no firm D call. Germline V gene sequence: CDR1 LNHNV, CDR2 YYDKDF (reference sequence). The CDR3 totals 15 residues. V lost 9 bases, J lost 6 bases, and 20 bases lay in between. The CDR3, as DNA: TGTGCCACTAGATCCGGACGCCGGATAGCCGGGGAGCTGTTTTTT. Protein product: CATRSGRRIAGELFF. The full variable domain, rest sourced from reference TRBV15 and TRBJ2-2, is DAMVIQNPRYQVTQFGKPVTLSCSQTLNHNVMYWYQQKSSQAPKLLFHYYDKDFNNEADTPDNFQSRRPNTSFCFLDIRSPGLGDTAMYLCATRSGRRIAGELFFGEGSRLTVL.

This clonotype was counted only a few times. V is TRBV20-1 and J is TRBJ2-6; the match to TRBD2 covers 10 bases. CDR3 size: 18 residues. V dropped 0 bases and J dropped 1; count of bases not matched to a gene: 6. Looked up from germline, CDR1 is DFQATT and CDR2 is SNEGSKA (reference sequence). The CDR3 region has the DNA TGCAGTGCTAGAGATACCCTAGCGGGAGTTTCTGGGGCCAACGTCCTGACTTTC. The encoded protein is CSARDTLAGVSGANVLTF.

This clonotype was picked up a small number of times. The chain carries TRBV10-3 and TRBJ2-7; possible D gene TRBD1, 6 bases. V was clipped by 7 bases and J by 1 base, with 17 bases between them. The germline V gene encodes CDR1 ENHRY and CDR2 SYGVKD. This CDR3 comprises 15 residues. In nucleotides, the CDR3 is TGTGCCATCAATACTCAGGGGCAAAATTCCTACGAGCAGTACTTC. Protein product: CAINTQGQNSYEQYF.

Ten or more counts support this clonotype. In DNA form, the CDR3 reads TGTGCCAGCAGCCAAGATAGGGCGGCTGAAGCTTTCTTT. Translating it yields CASSQDRAAEAFF. The chain links TRBV4-2 to TRBJ1-1, with no clear D. Germline lookup yields CDR1 LGHNA and CDR2 YNFKEQ. Trimming removed 0 bases at V and 6 bases at J, with 8 bases between. The CDR3 contains 13 residues.

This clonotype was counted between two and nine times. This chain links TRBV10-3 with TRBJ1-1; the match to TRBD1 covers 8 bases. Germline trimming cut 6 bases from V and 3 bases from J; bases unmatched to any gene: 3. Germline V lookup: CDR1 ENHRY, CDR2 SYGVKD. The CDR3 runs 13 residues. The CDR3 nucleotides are TGTGCCATCAGCCGACAGGGGTACACTGAAGCTTTCTTT. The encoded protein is CAISRQGYTEAFF.

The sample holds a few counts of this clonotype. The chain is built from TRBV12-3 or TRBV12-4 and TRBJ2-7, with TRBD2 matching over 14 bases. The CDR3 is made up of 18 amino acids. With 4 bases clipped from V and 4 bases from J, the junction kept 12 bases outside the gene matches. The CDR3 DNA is TGTGCCAGCAGTTATGGGACTAGCGGGGGAGAAAGGTTGTACGAGCAGTACTTC. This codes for CASSYGTSGGERLYEQYF.

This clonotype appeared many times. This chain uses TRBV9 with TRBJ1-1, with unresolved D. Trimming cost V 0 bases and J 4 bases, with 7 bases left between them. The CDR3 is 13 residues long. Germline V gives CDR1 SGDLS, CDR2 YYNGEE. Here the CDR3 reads CASSVERGTEAFF. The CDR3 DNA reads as TGTGCCAGCAGCGTAGAGAGAGGCACTGAAGCTTTCTTT.

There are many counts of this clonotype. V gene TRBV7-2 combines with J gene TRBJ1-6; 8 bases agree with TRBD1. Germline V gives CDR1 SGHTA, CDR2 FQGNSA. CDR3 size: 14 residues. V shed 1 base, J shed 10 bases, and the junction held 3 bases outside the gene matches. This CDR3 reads CASSLGTGTSPLHF. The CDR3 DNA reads TGTGCCAGCAGCTTAGGGACAGGGACCTCACCCCTCCACTTT.

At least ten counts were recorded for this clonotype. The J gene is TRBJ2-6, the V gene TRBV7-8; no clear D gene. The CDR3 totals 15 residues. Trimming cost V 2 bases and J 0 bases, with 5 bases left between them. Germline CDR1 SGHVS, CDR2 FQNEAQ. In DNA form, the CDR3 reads TGTGCCAGCAGCTTAAGGCTCTCTGGGGCCAACGTCCTGACTTTC. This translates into CASSLRLSGANVLTF.

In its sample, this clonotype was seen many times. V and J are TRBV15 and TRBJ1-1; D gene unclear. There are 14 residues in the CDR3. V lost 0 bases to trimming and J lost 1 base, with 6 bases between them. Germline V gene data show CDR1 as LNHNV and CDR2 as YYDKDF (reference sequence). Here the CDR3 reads CATSRDLKNTEAFF. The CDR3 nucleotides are TGTGCCACCAGCAGAGATCTGAAGAACACTGAAGCTTTCTTT.

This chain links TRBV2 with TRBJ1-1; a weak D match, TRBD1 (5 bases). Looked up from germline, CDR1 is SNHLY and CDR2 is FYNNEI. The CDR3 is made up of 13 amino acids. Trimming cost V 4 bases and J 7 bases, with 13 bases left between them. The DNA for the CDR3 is TGTGCCAGCAGTGTCGGCGTAAGGGGTGAAGCTTTCTTT. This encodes CASSVGVRGEAFF.

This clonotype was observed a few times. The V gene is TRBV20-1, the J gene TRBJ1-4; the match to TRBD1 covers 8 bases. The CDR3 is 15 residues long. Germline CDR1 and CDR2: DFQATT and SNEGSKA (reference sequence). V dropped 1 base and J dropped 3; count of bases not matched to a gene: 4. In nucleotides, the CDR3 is TGCAGTGCTAGAGCAGGGGGCGCGTCTAATGAAAAACTGTTTTTT. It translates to CSARAGGASNEKLFF.

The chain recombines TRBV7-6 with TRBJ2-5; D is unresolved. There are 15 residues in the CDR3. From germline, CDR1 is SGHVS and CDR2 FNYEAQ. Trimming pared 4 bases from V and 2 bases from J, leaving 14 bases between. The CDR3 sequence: CASSYYPTAQETQYF. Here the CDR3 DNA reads TGTGCCAGCAGCTATTACCCTACAGCTCAAGAGACCCAGTACTTC.

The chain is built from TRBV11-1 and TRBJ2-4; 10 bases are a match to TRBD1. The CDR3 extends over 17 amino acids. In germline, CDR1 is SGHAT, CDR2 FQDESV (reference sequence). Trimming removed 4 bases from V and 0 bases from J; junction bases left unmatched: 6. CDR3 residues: CASSSGQGGIAKNIQYF. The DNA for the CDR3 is TGTGCCAGCAGCTCAGGACAGGGGGGTATAGCCAAAAACATTCAGTACTTC.

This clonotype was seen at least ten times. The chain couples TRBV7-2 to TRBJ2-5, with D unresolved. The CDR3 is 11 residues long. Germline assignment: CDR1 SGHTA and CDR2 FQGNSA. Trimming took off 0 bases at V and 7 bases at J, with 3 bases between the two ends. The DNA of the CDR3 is TGTGCCAGCAGCTTAGCGGGGACCCAGTACTTC. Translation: CASSLAGTQYF.

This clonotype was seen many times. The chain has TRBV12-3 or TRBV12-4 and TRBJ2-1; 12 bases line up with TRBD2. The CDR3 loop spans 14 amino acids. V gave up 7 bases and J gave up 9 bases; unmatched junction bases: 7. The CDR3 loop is CASTLAGGLGEQFF. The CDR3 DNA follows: TGTGCCAGCACCCTAGCGGGGGGGCTAGGTGAGCAGTTCTTC.

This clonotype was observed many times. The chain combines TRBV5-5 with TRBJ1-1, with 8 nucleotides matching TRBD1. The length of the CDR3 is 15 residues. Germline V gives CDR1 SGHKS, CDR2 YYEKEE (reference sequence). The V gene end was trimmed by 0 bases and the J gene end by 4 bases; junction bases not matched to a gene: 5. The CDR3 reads CASSLARGRTTEAFF. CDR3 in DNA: TGTGCCAGCAGCTTGGCCAGGGGGCGAACCACTGAAGCTTTCTTT.

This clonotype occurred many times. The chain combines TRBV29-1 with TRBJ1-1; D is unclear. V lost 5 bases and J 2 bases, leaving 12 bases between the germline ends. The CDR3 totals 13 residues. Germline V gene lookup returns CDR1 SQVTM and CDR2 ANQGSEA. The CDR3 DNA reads TGCAGCGTTTTCAGGACGGGAAACACTGAAGCTTTCTTT. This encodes CSVFRTGNTEAFF.

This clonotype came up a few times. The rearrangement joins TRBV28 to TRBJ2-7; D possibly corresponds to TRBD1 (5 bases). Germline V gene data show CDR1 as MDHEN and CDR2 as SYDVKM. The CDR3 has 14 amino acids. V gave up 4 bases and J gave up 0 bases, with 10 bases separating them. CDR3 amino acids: CASSSGHSSYEQYF. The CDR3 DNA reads TGTGCCAGCAGTTCAGGGCATTCCTCCTACGAGCAGTACTTC.

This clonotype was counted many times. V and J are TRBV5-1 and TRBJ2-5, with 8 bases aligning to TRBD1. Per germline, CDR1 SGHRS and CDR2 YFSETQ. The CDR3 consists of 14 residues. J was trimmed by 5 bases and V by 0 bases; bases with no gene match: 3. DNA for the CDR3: TGCGCCAGCAGCTTGGACAGGGGGAAGGAGACCCAGTACTTC. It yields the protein CASSLDRGKETQYF.

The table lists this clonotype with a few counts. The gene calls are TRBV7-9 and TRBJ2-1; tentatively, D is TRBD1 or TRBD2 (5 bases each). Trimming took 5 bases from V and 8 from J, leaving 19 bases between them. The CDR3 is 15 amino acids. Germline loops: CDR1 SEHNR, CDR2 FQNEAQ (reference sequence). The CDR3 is CASSRAGTVTHEQFF. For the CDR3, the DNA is TGTGCCAGCAGCAGAGCCGGGACCGTCACCCATGAGCAGTTCTTC.

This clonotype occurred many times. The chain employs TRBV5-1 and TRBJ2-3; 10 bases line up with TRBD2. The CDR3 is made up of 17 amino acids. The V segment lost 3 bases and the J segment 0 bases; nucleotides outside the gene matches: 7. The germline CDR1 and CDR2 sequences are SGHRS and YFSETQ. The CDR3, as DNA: TGCGCCAGCAGCTCGATATCACTAGCGGGGAGCACAGATACGCAGTATTTT. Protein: CASSSISLAGSTDTQYF.

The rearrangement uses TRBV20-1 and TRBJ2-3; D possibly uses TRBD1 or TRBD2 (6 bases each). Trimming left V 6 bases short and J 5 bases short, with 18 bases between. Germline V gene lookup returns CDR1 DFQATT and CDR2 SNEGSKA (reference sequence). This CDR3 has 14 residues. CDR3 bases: TGCAGTGCCCTACGGGGGCGGGTTTTAGATACGCAGTATTTT. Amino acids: CSALRGRVLDTQYF.

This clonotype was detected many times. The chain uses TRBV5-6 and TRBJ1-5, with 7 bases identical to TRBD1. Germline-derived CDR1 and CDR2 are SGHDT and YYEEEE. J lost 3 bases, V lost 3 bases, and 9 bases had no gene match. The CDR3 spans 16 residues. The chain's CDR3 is CASSSWTGGLNQPQHF. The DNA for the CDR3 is TGTGCCAGCAGCTCGTGGACAGGCGGACTCAATCAGCCCCAGCATTTT.